The TCR beta chain under discussion was sequenced for a study of shared T cell receptors in the human thymus. Some clones are missing from TCRdb's copy, which holds only in-frame ones; the method was immunoSEQ multiplex PCR. Altogether roughly 550,000 clones are present, 70% to 80% being singletons, with the ten largest covering less than 0.015%. Germline V CDR1 and CDR2: LNHDA, SQIVND (reference sequence). The junction had 5 bases not matched to a gene; V was cut back by 5 bases and J by 4 bases. The CDR3 totals 15 residues. These sequences were also reported in another study, on human thymus T cells. From that report: Thymic and blood repertoires showed apparently biased V and J gene usage. Thymic repertoires of unrelated individuals were reported in related research to overlap highly.

This clonotype originated in a boy younger than two with a congenital heart defect. The chain has TRBV19 and TRBJ2-1; 10 bases map to TRBD2. The material sequenced was thymocytes. This chain's CDR3 is CASSVASGSYNEQFF. CDR3 in DNA: TGTGCCAGTAGTGTTGCTAGCGGGAGTTACAATGAGCAGTTCTTC.